One and the same sample provided the 22 T cell receptor beta chains below, sequenced in a study of T cells in Graves' hyperthyroidism and ophthalmopathy. TCR beta CDR3 region amplification was performed from RNA transcripts. HTBI primers drove first-round RT-PCR of the TCR CDR3. From the multiplex PCR reads, TCRdb called clonotypes with MiXCR, one entry per CDR3 protein. The data hold fewer than 450,000 distinct CDR3 sequences, with around 15% observed a single time. Source material: blood. These receptors all come from a woman aged 55-75 years with Graves' ophthalmopathy.

The sample holds many counts of this clonotype. J is TRBJ2-3 and V is TRBV12-3 or TRBV12-4, with D maybe TRBD1 (5 bases). V gave up 3 bases and J gave up 1 base, with 17 bases separating them. This CDR3 contains 17 residues. CDR3 nucleotides: TGTGCCAGCAGTTTTCGGCTACAGGCCATTGGCACAGATACGCAGTATTTT. Protein product: CASSFRLQAIGTDTQYF.

This clonotype was picked up many times. V is TRBV2 and J is TRBJ1-2, with D uncertain. Germline V gene lookup returns CDR1 SNHLY and CDR2 FYNNEI. The CDR3 loop spans 13 amino acids. Trimming cost V 8 bases and J 0 bases, with 10 bases left between them. CDR3 amino acids: CASALGANYGYTF. The CDR3 DNA reads TGTGCCAGCGCCCTGGGCGCTAACTATGGCTACACCTTC.

This chain uses TRBV15 with TRBJ2-4, with 11 bases aligning to TRBD2. The germline gives CDR1 LNHNV, CDR2 YYDKDF (reference sequence). The CDR3 extends over 15 amino acids. Unmatched junction bases numbered 2, after V lost 1 base and J lost 6 bases. CDR3 in DNA: TGTGCCACCAGCAGAGGGGGACTAGCGGTAAACATTCAGTACTTC. This codes for CATSRGGLAVNIQYF.

This clonotype was found many times. The chain carries TRBV2 and TRBJ2-5; 7 positions match TRBD1. The CDR3 runs to 14 residues. Germline V gene data show CDR1 as SNHLY and CDR2 as FYNNEI. V lost 7 bases to trimming and J lost 2 bases; unmatched junction nucleotides: 7. The DNA for the CDR3 is TGTGCCAGCACCTCCGGGACAGTTCAAGAGACCCAGTACTTC. Residues: CASTSGTVQETQYF. Full variable domain (rest looked up from reference TRBV2 and TRBJ2-5): EPEVTQTPSHQVTQMGQEVILRCVPISNHLYFYWYRQILGQKVEFLVSFYNNEISEKSEIFDDQFSVERPDGSNFTLKIRSTKLEDSAMYFCASTSGTVQETQYFGPGTRLLVL.

There are many counts of this clonotype. The chain links TRBV11-2 to TRBJ2-7; 8 nucleotides match TRBD2. This CDR3 is built from 17 residues. V lost 1 base and J lost 1; bases outside the gene matches: 9. Germline V CDR1 and CDR2: SGHAT, FQNNGV. CDR3: CASSLVTSGLISYEQYF. The CDR3 coding sequence is TGTGCCAGCAGCTTAGTTACTAGCGGCCTAATTTCCTACGAGCAGTACTTC. The variable domain in full, completed from reference TRBV11-2 and TRBJ2-7, reads EAGVAQSPRYKIIEKRQSVAFWCNPISGHATLYWYQQILGQGPKLLIQFQNNGVVDDSQLPKDRFSAERLKGVDSTLKIQPAKLEDSAVYLCASSLVTSGLISYEQYFGPGTRLTVT.

This clonotype was detected many times. The chain combines TRBV20-1 with TRBJ2-3; D is uncertain. Germline CDR1 reads DFQATT; CDR2 reads SNEGSKA (reference sequence). The CDR3 has 14 residues. V was shortened by 0 bases and J by 0 bases, with 7 bases between the two germline ends. The chain's CDR3 is CSAREGWSTDTQYF. In nucleotides, the CDR3 is TGCAGTGCTAGAGAGGGGTGGAGCACAGATACGCAGTATTTT.

At least ten counts were recorded for this clonotype. V is TRBV27 and J is TRBJ2-7, with TRBD2 as a possible D gene (6 bases). Trimming took 6 bases from V and 1 from J, leaving 10 bases between them. The CDR3 is 13 residues long. Germline V gene data show CDR1 as MNHEY and CDR2 as SMNVEV (reference sequence). CDR3 amino acids: CASRLSGSYEQYF. The DNA of the CDR3 is TGTGCCAGCAGACTAAGCGGGTCCTACGAGCAGTACTTC.

The V gene is TRBV5-5, the J gene TRBJ1-1, with D uncertain. Trimming took off 0 bases at V and 6 bases at J, with 15 bases between the two ends. The CDR3 runs to 15 residues. Germline lookup yields CDR1 SGHKS and CDR2 YYEKEE (reference sequence). The CDR3 DNA reads TGTGCCAGCAGCTTGGTTGGGGTAAAGGAGGCTGAAGCTTTCTTT. This encodes CASSLVGVKEAEAFF.

This clonotype was found a few times. The chain employs TRBV3-1 and TRBJ2-7, with 11 bases identical to TRBD1. Germline V gives CDR1 LGHDT, CDR2 YNNKEL (reference sequence). The CDR3 is made up of 16 amino acids. The junction had 10 bases not matched to a gene; V was cut back by 6 bases and J by 3 bases. Here the CDR3 reads CASRSYGGTGGYEQYF. The CDR3 coding sequence is TGTGCCAGCAGGAGTTACGGCGGGACAGGGGGCTACGAGCAGTACTTC.

This clonotype was counted many times. The chain has TRBV28 and TRBJ1-1; D might be TRBD1 (5 bases). Germline V gene sequence: CDR1 MDHEN, CDR2 SYDVKM. V was shortened by 8 bases and J by 5 bases, with 18 bases between the two germline ends. The CDR3 has 14 amino acids. CDR3 DNA sequence: TGTGCCAGCCACATCCCCGGGGGTCCTACTGAAGCTTTCTTT. Translated: CASHIPGGPTEAFF.

This clonotype was observed many times. This rearrangement joins TRBV6-1 to TRBJ2-7; possible D gene TRBD2, 5 bases. CDR3 size: 13 residues. CDR1 and CDR2 (germline): MNHNS, SASEGT. V lost 6 bases and J lost 5, with 14 bases in between. Written as DNA, the CDR3 is TGTGCCAGCAGGGACTCCCTTTCCCACGAGCAGTACTTC. Amino acids: CASRDSLSHEQYF.

This clonotype appeared many times. The chain combines TRBV11-1 with TRBJ2-1; 7 bases agree with TRBD2. Germline CDR1 and CDR2: SGHAT and FQDESV (reference sequence). V trimming: 1 base; J trimming: 2 bases; junction bases outside the gene matches: 5. The length of the CDR3 is 16 residues. CDR3 sequence (DNA): TGTGCCAGCAGCTTAGGGGAGGGCCGGACCTACAATGAGCAGTTCTTC. It encodes CASSLGEGRTYNEQFF.

Many counts were recorded for this clonotype. This chain uses TRBV5-1 with TRBJ2-7; D perhaps matches TRBD1 (6 bases). The CDR3 loop spans 13 amino acids. V lost 2 bases to trimming and J lost 5 bases, with 11 bases between them. Germline V CDR1 and CDR2: SGHRS, YFSETQ. As DNA, the CDR3 is TGCGCCAGCAGCTTCAGGGGACAAGACGAGCAGTACTTC. Amino acids: CASSFRGQDEQYF.

This clonotype was counted ten times or more. This chain joins TRBV7-8 and TRBJ2-1; TRBD2 aligns across 7 bases. This CDR3 spans 16 amino acids. Trimming removed 8 bases from V and 4 bases from J; junction bases left unmatched: 14. Germline V CDR1 and CDR2: SGHVS, FQNEAQ. This chain's CDR3 is CASLTITAGRYNEQFF. CDR3 sequence (DNA): TGTGCCAGCCTTACCATAACAGCGGGAAGATACAATGAGCAGTTCTTC.

The chain uses TRBV9 and TRBJ2-3; D uncertain. The CDR3 consists of 16 residues. The germline V and J ends were trimmed by 0 bases and 0 bases, with 11 bases remaining between them. Germline loops: CDR1 SGDLS, CDR2 YYNGEE. The CDR3 nucleotides read TGTGCCAGCAGCGTAGCTATCGGTCCCAGCACAGATACGCAGTATTTT. Its protein product is CASSVAIGPSTDTQYF.

This sequence joins TRBV4-2 and TRBJ2-7, with a weak D call TRBD2 (5 bases). The V and J ends lost 0 bases and 0 bases respectively, with 15 bases between them. The CDR3 totals 17 residues. Germline assignment: CDR1 LGHNA and CDR2 YNFKEQ. This CDR3 reads CASSQEWSRRSSYEQYF. CDR3 DNA sequence: TGTGCCAGCAGCCAAGAATGGTCGCGGAGGAGCTCCTACGAGCAGTACTTC.

This chain links TRBV24-1 with TRBJ2-2; the match to TRBD2 covers 11 bases. CDR3 length: 14 amino acids. Germline CDR1 reads KGHDR; CDR2 reads SFDVKD. V gave up 9 bases and J gave up 6 bases; unmatched junction bases: 5. The DNA of the CDR3 is TGTGCCACCGGGCGACTAGCGGGGCCCGGGGAGCTGTTTTTT. Translated, it gives CATGRLAGPGELFF.

This clonotype has at least ten counts. The J gene is TRBJ2-7, the V gene TRBV12-3 or TRBV12-4; possibly TRBD2 for D (6 bases). V lost 0 bases and J 3 bases, leaving 21 bases between the germline ends. The CDR3 loop spans 18 amino acids. The CDR3 spells CASSLALLSGVRDYEQYF. CDR3 DNA sequence: TGTGCCAGCAGTTTAGCCCTCCTTAGCGGTGTTAGGGACTACGAGCAGTACTTC.

This clonotype was counted at least ten times. The chain has TRBV20-1 and TRBJ1-5; D is possibly TRBD1 (5 bases). The germline V gene has CDR1 DFQATT and CDR2 SNEGSKA (reference sequence). The CDR3 covers 14 residues. V gave up 3 bases and J gave up 0 bases, with 9 bases separating them. As DNA, the CDR3 is TGCAGTGCTAGCCGGGGGAATAGCAATCAGCCCCAGCATTTT. This codes for CSASRGNSNQPQHF.

With respect to this clonotype: This may be a read error, as it is one base from a much larger clone. The CDR3 region is CATSYSIGNQPQHF. The CDR3 DNA follows: TGTGCCACCAGTTACTCGATAGGGAATCAGCCCCAGCATTTT. The V and J genes are TRBV6-2 or TRBV6-3 and TRBJ1-5; the D is unclear. This CDR3 comprises 14 residues. Germline lookup yields CDR1 MNHEY and CDR2 SVGEGT.

This clonotype was counted a few times. The chain is built from TRBV12-3 or TRBV12-4 and TRBJ2-5, with D possibly matching TRBD1 (6 bases). The V end was cut by 5 bases, the J end by 5 bases, with 18 bases between. This CDR3 spans 15 amino acids. DNA of the CDR3: TGTGCCAGCAGTCAGAGGCCAGGGGAAGGGGAGACCCAGTACTTC. It codes for CASSQRPGEGETQYF.

This clonotype has a handful of counts. The rearrangement uses TRBV2 and TRBJ2-5; possible D gene TRBD2, 5 bases. Germline CDR1 SNHLY, CDR2 FYNNEI. This CDR3 comprises 13 residues. Trimming stripped 6 bases from V and 3 bases from J, with 11 bases between. The CDR3 DNA reads as TGTGCCAGCAGCCCTACTAGAAAAGAGACCCAGTACTTC. Its protein product is CASSPTRKETQYF.